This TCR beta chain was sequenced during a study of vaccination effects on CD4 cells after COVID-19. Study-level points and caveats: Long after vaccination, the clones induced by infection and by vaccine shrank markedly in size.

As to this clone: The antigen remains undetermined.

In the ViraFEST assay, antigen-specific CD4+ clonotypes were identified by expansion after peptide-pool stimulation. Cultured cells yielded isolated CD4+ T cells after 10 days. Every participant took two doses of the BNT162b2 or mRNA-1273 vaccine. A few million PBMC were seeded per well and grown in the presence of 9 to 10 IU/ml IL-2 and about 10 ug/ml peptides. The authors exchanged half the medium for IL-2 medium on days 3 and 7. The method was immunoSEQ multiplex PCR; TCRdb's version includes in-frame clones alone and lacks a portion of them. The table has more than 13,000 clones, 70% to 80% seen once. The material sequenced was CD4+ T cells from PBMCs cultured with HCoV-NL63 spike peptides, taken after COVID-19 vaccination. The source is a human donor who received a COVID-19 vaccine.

CDR3 in amino acids: CASSFSGKDGYTF. The CDR3 DNA sequence: TGTGCCAGCAGTTTTTCAGGGAAGGATGGCTACACCTTC. The chain joins TRBV27 to TRBJ1-2; a possible D gene is TRBD1 (5 bases). This CDR3 contains 13 residues. V was cut by 3 bases and J by 6 bases, with 11 bases left in between. CDR1 is MNHEY and CDR2 is SMNVEV in the germline V gene (reference sequence).